The rows below give T cell receptor beta chains drawn from one sample of a study of T cell changes during pregnancy in multiple sclerosis. Assay: immunoSEQ multiplex PCR; the TCRdb copy retains only in-frame clones and omits some. The sample has 30,000 to 45,000 clones, about 89% seen once; the top ten hold about 11%. Sequenced material: CD8+ T cells from peripheral blood mononuclear cells, taken in the third trimester of pregnancy. The receptors derive from a female donor with multiple sclerosis, enrolled in a pregnancy study. Each CDR3 is given with its conserved first and last residue. The D gene is left open where the match is weak. Size tells how often a clone was seen (once, few, many) or the class of an expanded clone, and some rows leave it out.

size	V	D	J	DNA	CDR3
-	TRBV11-2	TRBD2	TRBJ2-7	TGTGCCAGCAGCCAGAACACGGGACTAGCCTACGAGCAGTACTTC	CASSQNTGLAYEQYF
-	TRBV10-3	-	TRBJ1-1	TGTGCCATCAGTGAGTCTTTGCAGGGCGAGGACACTGAAGCTTTCTTT	CAISESLQGEDTEAFF
-	TRBV25-1	TRBD1	TRBJ2-5	TGTGCCAGCAGTGACCCTCTAACCGGGACAGGCCAAGAGACCCAGTACTTC	CASSDPLTGTGQETQYF
-	TRBV27	TRBD1	TRBJ2-1	TGTGCCAGTCAGGGGGCGGACAGTAACAATGAGCAGTTCTTC	CASQGADSNNEQFF
-	TRBV5-5	-	TRBJ2-1	TGTGCCAGCAGCATCCGACAGACGAGCTCCTACAATGAGCAGTTCTTC	CASSIRQTSSYNEQFF
-	TRBV25-1	-	TRBJ2-7	TGTGCCAGCACCCCCTGGCAGGGGTACGAGCAGTACTTC	CASTPWQGYEQYF
-	TRBV5-1	-	TRBJ2-7	TGCGCCAGCAGCTTGGCCCGCCAGGGTTTCGACGAGCAGTACTTC	CASSLARQGFDEQYF
-	TRBV5-8	-	TRBJ2-7	TGTGCCAGCAGCTTGGACCCGGCAGGGGCCCTCGAAGACGAGCAGTACTTC	CASSLDPAGALEDEQYF
-	TRBV5-1	TRBD1	TRBJ1-2	TGCGCCAGCAGCTCTGTGGGGACAGAGTATGGCTACACCTTC	CASSSVGTEYGYTF
once	TRBV7-9	TRBD2	TRBJ2-1	TGTGCCAGCAGCTTGACTAGCGGGACTGGGGATGAGCAGTTCTTC	CASSLTSGTGDEQFF
-	TRBV10-3	TRBD2	TRBJ2-2	TGTGCCAGCAGTGACTCAGCGGGAGGGCCCGGGGAGCTGTTTTTT	CASSDSAGGPGELFF
-	TRBV27	-	TRBJ1-5	TGTGCCAGCAGTTTCCGGGCAGGGCTCAATCAGCCCCAGCATTTT	CASSFRAGLNQPQHF
once	TRBV2	-	TRBJ1-1	TGTGCCAGCAGTGATTTTGGGCCAGGGGTCATGAACACTGAAGCTTTCTTT	CASSDFGPGVMNTEAFF
-	TRBV5-4	-	TRBJ1-1	TGTGCCAGCAGCTCCACGGGGTTAAACACTGAAGCTTTCTTT	CASSSTGLNTEAFF
-	TRBV9	TRBD2	TRBJ2-3	TGTGCCAGCAGCTTTGGGGGGGGCACAGATACGCAGTATTTT	CASSFGGGTDTQYF
-	TRBV9	TRBD1	TRBJ2-7	TGTGCCAGCAGCGAGCAACCGGGACAGTTCTACGAGCAGTACTTC	CASSEQPGQFYEQYF
once	TRBV12-5	TRBD2	TRBJ2-1	TGTGCTAGTGGAGTCGGACTAGCGGGGATCAATGAGCAGTTCTTC	CASGVGLAGINEQFF
-	TRBV6-6	TRBD1	TRBJ2-7	TGTGCCAGCAGGGGCAGGACAGGGGACGAGCAGTACTTC	CASRGRTGDEQYF
-	TRBV27	-	TRBJ2-5	TGTGCCAGCAGCCAATCGGACAGTACACAAGAGACCCAGTACTTC	CASSQSDSTQETQYF
once	TRBV4-3	TRBD2	TRBJ2-5	TGCGCCAGCAGCCAAGATTTGCGGGGGGCCCTCCAAGAGACCCAGTACTTC	CASSQDLRGALQETQYF
-	TRBV7-3	TRBD1	TRBJ1-3	TGTGCCAGCAGCTCCCCGGGACAGGTAGGAAACACCATATATTTT	CASSSPGQVGNTIYF
-	TRBV10-3	TRBD2	TRBJ2-7	TGTGCCATCAGTGAGTCGGGTTTGACTAGCTGGTCCTACGAGCAGTACTTC	CAISESGLTSWSYEQYF
-	TRBV5-1	TRBD1	TRBJ1-1	TGCGCCAGCAGCTGGGGGACAGAGAACACTGAAGCTTTCTTT	CASSWGTENTEAFF
-	TRBV5-1	-	TRBJ2-7	TGCGCCAGCAAGGACAACCAATACGAGCAGTACTTC	CASKDNQYEQYF
-	TRBV6-1	-	TRBJ1-6	TGTGCCAGCTCCCTCTGGGAGGGGATAAATTCACCCCTCCACTTT	CASSLWEGINSPLHF
-	TRBV7-9	-	TRBJ2-5	TGTGCCAGCAGCTTAGTCGAGCTACGGGAGACCCAGTACTTC	CASSLVELRETQYF
-	TRBV7-9	-	TRBJ1-1	TGTGCCAGCAGCTCGGGGGTGGTCACTGAAGCTTTCTTT	CASSSGVVTEAFF
-	TRBV6-5	TRBD1	TRBJ1-4	TGTGCCAGCAGTTACGAACAGGGGGACGGGAAACTGTTTTTT	CASSYEQGDGKLFF
-	TRBV5-8	TRBD2	TRBJ2-2	TGTGCCAGCAGCTTGGTCTTAGCGGGAGTGGACGGGGAGCTGTTTTTT	CASSLVLAGVDGELFF
-	TRBV6-5	-	TRBJ1-4	TGTGCCAGCAGTTATGGGCCCCTTGGGGAAAAACTGTTTTTT	CASSYGPLGEKLFF
once	TRBV15	-	TRBJ1-4	TGTGCCATCACAAGGGGCGCAACTAATGAAAAACTGTTTTTT	CAITRGATNEKLFF
-	TRBV29-1	TRBD2	TRBJ2-7	TGCAGCGTCACGGGGACTAGCGGGAGAAGGTACGAGCAGTACTTC	CSVTGTSGRRYEQYF
-	TRBV30	-	TRBJ2-1	TGTGCCTGGAGTGGCCCCCGCGGGAACTCCTACAATGAGCAGTTCTTC	CAWSGPRGNSYNEQFF
-	TRBV6-6	-	TRBJ1-5	TGTGCCAGCAGCCTAGAAGATAACCAGCCCCAGCATTTT	CASSLEDNQPQHF
-	TRBV10-3	TRBD1	TRBJ2-7	TGTGCCATCAGGAGGGGACAGGGTGTGTACGAGCAGTACTTC	CAIRRGQGVYEQYF
-	TRBV5-1	-	TRBJ2-1	TGCGCCAGCAGCCCCAGGCAGGCAGGGGACCTAATAAGCTCCTACAATGAGCAGTTCTTC	CASSPRQAGDLISSYNEQFF
-	TRBV7-9	-	TRBJ2-1	TGTGCCAGCAGCTTAGATGGGAGCTCCTACAATGAGCAGTTCTTC	CASSLDGSSYNEQFF
-	TRBV4-3	-	TRBJ1-2	TGCGCCAGCAGCCCGCAGAAGGGACTTTATTATGGCTACACCTTC	CASSPQKGLYYGYTF
-	TRBV19	-	TRBJ1-2	TGTGCCAGTTGGGGACTCTATGGCTACACCTTC	CASWGLYGYTF
-	TRBV2	-	TRBJ2-2	TGTGCCAGCGGGGGACATCTGAACACCGGGGAGCTGTTTTTT	CASGGHLNTGELFF
once	TRBV5-1	-	TRBJ1-1	TGCGCCAGCAGCCGAGGTCGGATGAACACTGAAGCTTTCTTT	CASSRGRMNTEAFF
-	TRBV7-8	-	TRBJ2-1	TGTGCCAGCAGCTTAGCTAGCCGGGATAGGAGGCAGTTCTTC	CASSLASRDRRQFF
-	TRBV7-2	-	TRBJ2-5	TGTGCCAGCAGCTCCACACGCCGGGACCAAGAGACCCAGTACTTC	CASSSTRRDQETQYF
-	TRBV5-6	-	TRBJ1-2	TGTGCCAGCAGCTTGGCCCGGGAGCCTAACTATGGCTACACCTTC	CASSLAREPNYGYTF
-	TRBV4-2	-	TRBJ2-3	TGTGCCAGCAGCCAAGAAACCTTCGGGGGGCTGAAAGATACGCAGTATTTT	CASSQETFGGLKDTQYF
few	TRBV6-5	-	TRBJ2-7	TGTGCCAGCAGTTACTTATGGCGGGGGCACTCCTACGAGCAGTACTTC	CASSYLWRGHSYEQYF